The sequence of this T cell receptor (beta chain) was determined in a study of T cells in Graves' hyperthyroidism and ophthalmopathy (dated by TCRdb to about 2019). General notes on the study: Peripheral blood samples were taken at initial diagnosis, before any treatment was given. To identify distinguishing TCR V-J signatures, a discovery cohort of some 100 patients was used, comprising 40 to 45 with Graves' ophthalmopathy and some 60 with stable Graves' hyperthyroidism. Prospective prediction of ophthalmopathy was tested in an independent validation cohort consisting of roughly 20 hyperthyroidism patients and some 17 patients who later progressed to ophthalmopathy. The 100 or so discovery patients were randomly divided into training and test sets at a 7:3 ratio. In several Graves' hyperthyroidism patients, the study also compared T-cell repertoires from thyroid tissue with T-cell repertoires from blood. After blood sampling, hyperthyroidism patients were treated with methimazole at a starting dose of 30 mg daily, and ophthalmopathy patients were treated with high-dose intravenous methylprednisolone. The paper reports TCR Vbeta CDR3 sequencing of fewer than 150 peripheral blood samples: 40 to 45 ophthalmopathy, under 85 hyperthyroidism and around 17 progressor patients.

What the study reported, not specific to this receptor: No statistical method was used to set the sample size in advance, and investigators knew the group allocation. Most expanded thyroid clonotypes (frequency above 0.001) were also detected in blood, a finding suggesting that blood repertoires may reflect thyroid immune responses. During validation, the model predicted progression to ophthalmopathy a median of approximately 6 months ahead of onset, with almost 71% sensitivity and 72.22% specificity. Ophthalmopathy was separated from stable hyperthyroidism by a 13 V-J signature model, with just over 85% sensitivity and about 81% specificity obtained in cross-validation and 80%/75% obtained in testing.

Many counts were recorded for this clonotype. This receptor's antigen is unknown. Base quality data are lacking; no much larger clone is found one base away. Stable Graves' hyperthyroidism was defined as the absence of progression to ophthalmopathy over 18 months of follow-up. Hyperthyroidism patients were newly diagnosed, had a disease duration of under 2 months, and were aged 18 to 65 years. The study excluded patients with uncontrolled infections, other autoimmune diseases, pregnancy or lactation. Diagnoses were established on the basis of clinical symptoms, serum thyroxine and TRAb, thyroid ultrasound, and orbital computed tomography. PBMCs were isolated from more than 9 ml of fresh peripheral blood by Ficoll-Paque density gradient centrifugation. Trizol reagent was used to extract total RNA, and RNA quality was then checked on an Agilent 2100 Bioanalyzer. TCR beta CDR3 regions were amplified from RNA transcripts. The first round of RT-PCR for the TCR CDR3 was performed with the HTBI primer set and the Qiagen OneStep RT-PCR kit. Libraries were constructed in a second round of multiplex PCR, after which size selection and purification were carried out. Sequencing of the libraries was done on an Illumina HiSeq2000 using paired-end 100 bp reads. As for the authors' bioinformatics: Raw data were processed with SOAPnuke, discarding reads with adapters, uncalled bases, mean Phred below 15, or no exact constant-primer or identifier match. COPE v1.2.5 was used to merge high-quality paired reads, and clonotypes were defined as unique nucleotide sequences. MiTCR v1.1 was used to align clonotypes to the IMGT TRBV, TRBD and TRBJ reference segments. The analysis was restricted to V-J combinations with a frequency above 0.0001, which together covered 99% to 99.2% of the repertoires. A TCS score was defined as the ratio of F50 (clonal expansion) to E x V (chaos), with BLOSUM62-based TCRdist applied between CDR3 peptides within each V-J. Welch's t-statistics and random forest reduced fewer than 550 V-J features to under 15, which were used in a naive Bayes classifier (R e1071). Clones were called with MiXCR by TCRdb after fastp trimmed the public reads at Q25, and only in-frame beta chains were retained. Every entry covers one CDR3 protein and lists the most common genes and DNA from its rows. The V and J calls and clone size are TCRdb's, not the authors'. Counted in this sample were 500,000 to 600,000 distinct CDR3 sequences; around 15% of them appeared once. Roughly 18% of the sample belongs to the ten largest clones.

Relative to germline, V is missing 3 bases and J is missing 5 bases, with 0 bases of the junction outside any gene match. CDR1 and CDR2 are drawn from the germline V gene: ENHRY, SYGVKD. Inclusive of the bounding cysteine and phenylalanine, the CDR3 is 13 residues long. Only CDR3 DNA remains: 39 bases, in frame from the first base. The sequencing sample was made of blood. The clonotype was recovered from a woman younger than 30 with Graves' hyperthyroidism. This sequence uses TRBV10-3 and TRBJ2-5; the central 10 bases match TRBD2. The sequence in DNA is TGTGCCATCAGTGATAGCGGGGGGGAGACCCAGTACTTC. Translated, it reads CAISDSGGETQYF.